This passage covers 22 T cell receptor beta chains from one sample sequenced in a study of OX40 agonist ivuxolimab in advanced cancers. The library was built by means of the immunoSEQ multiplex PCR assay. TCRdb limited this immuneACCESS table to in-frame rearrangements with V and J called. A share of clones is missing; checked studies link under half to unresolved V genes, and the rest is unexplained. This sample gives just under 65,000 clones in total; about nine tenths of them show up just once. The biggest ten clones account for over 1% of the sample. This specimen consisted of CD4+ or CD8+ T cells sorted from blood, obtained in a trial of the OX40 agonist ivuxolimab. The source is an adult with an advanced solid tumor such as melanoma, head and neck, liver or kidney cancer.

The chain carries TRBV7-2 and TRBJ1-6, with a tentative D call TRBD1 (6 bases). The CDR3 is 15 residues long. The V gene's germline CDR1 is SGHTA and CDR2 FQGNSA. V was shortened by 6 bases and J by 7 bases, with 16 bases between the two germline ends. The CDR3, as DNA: TGTGCCAGCAGACAGCCCGGGACACTCAATTCACCCCTCCACTTT. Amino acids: CASRQPGTLNSPLHF.

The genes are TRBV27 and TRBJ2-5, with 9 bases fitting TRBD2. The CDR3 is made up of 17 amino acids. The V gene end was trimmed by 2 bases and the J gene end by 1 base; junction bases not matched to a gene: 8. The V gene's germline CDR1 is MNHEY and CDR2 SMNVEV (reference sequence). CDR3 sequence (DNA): TGTGCCAGCAGTTTAGGGCCTCAACTAGCGGGCCAAGAGACCCAGTACTTC. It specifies CASSLGPQLAGQETQYF.

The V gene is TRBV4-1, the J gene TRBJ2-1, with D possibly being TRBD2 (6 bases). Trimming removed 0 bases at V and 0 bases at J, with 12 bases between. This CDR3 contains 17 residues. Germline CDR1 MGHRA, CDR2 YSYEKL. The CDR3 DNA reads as TGCGCCAGCAGCCAAGAACCGACTAGTCCCTCCTACAATGAGCAGTTCTTC. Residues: CASSQEPTSPSYNEQFF.

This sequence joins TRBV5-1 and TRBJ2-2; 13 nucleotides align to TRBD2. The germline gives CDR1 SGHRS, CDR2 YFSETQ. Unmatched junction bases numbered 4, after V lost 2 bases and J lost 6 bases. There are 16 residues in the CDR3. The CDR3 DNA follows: TGCGCCAGCAGCTTAACTAGCGGGAGGGCTGCCGGGGAGCTGTTTTTT. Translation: CASSLTSGRAAGELFF.

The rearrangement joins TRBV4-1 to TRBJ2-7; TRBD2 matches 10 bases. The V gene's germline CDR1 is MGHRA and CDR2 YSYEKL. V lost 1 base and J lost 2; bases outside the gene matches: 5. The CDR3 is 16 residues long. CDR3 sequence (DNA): TGCGCCAGCAGCCAAGCCCTCACTAGCGGGGCCTACGAGCAGTACTTC. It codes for CASSQALTSGAYEQYF.

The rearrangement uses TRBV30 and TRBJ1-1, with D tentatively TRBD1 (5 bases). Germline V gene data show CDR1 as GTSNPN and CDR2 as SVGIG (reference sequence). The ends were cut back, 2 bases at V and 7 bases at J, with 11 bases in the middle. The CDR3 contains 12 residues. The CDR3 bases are TGTGCCTGGAGTCGGGCAGGGCTTGAAGCTTTCTTT. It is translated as CAWSRAGLEAFF.

The CDR3: CASSLTGPYEQYF. The CDR3 region has the DNA TGTGCCAGCAGCTTAACGGGGCCCTACGAGCAGTACTTC. V gene TRBV5-8 combines with J gene TRBJ2-7, with D perhaps TRBD1 or TRBD2 (5 bases each). The CDR3 runs to 13 residues. Trimming removed 2 bases from V and 2 bases from J, with 8 bases in between. In germline, CDR1 is SGHTS, CDR2 YDEGEE.

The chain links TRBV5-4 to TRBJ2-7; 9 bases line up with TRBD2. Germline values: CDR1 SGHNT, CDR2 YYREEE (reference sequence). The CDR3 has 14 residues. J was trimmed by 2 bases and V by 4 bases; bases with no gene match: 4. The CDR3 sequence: CASSPTSGTYEQYF. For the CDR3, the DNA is TGTGCCAGCAGCCCGACTAGCGGTACCTACGAGCAGTACTTC.

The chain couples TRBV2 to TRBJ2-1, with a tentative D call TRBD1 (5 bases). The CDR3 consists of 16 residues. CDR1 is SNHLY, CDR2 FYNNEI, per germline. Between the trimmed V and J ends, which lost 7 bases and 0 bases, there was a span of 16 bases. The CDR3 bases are TGTGCCAGCACCGAAGGGGCAGGGCCCTCCTACAATGAGCAGTTCTTC. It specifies CASTEGAGPSYNEQFF.

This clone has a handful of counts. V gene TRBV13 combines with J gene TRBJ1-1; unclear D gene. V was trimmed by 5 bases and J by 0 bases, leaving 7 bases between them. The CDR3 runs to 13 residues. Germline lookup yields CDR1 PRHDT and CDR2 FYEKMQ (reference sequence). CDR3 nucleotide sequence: TGTGCCAGCAGCCGGCCGGTGAACACTGAAGCTTTCTTT. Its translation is CASSRPVNTEAFF.

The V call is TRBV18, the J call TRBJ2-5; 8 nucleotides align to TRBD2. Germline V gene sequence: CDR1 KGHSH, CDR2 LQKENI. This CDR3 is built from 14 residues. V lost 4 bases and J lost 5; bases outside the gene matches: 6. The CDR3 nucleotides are TGTGCCAGCTCACGCCTAGCGGGCACTGAGACCCAGTACTTC. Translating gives CASSRLAGTETQYF.

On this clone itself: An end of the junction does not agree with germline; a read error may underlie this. CDR3 in DNA: TGTGCCAGCAGTTTGCCCCCTTTCTCCTATGAGCAGTACTTC. It is translated as CASSLPPFSYEQYF. The rearrangement links TRBV28 to TRBJ2-7, with unresolved D. The CDR3 runs 14 residues. Germline CDR1 reads MDHEN; CDR2 reads SYDVKM.

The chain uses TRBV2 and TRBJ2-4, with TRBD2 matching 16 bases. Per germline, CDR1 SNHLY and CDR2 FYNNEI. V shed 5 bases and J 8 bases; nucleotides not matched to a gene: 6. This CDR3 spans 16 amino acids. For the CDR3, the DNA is TGTGCCAGCAGTTTCTACGGGACTAGCGGGGGGGACATTCAGTACTTC. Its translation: CASSFYGTSGGDIQYF.

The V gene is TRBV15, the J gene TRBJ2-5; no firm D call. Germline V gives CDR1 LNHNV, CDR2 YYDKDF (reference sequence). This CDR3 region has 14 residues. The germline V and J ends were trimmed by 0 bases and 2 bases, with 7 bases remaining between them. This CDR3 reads CATSRDSAQETQYF. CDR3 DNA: TGTGCCACCAGCAGAGATTCGGCTCAAGAGACCCAGTACTTC.

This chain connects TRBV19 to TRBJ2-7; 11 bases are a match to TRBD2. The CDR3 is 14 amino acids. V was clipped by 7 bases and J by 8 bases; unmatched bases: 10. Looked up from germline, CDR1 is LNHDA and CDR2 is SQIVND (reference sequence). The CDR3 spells CASNDGTSGRQQYF. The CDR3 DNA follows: TGTGCCAGTAACGACGGGACTAGCGGACGACAGCAGTACTTC.

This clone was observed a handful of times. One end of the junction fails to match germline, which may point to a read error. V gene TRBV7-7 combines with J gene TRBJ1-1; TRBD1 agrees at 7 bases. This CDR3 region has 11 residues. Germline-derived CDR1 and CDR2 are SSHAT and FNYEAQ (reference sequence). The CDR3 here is CASSGHRGAFF. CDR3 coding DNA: TGTGCTAGCAGCGGCCACAGGGGAGCTTTCTTT.

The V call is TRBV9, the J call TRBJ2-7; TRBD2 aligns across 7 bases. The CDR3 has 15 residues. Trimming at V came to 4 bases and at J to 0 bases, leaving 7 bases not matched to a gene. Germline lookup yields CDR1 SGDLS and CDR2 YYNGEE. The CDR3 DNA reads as TGTGCCAGCAGCTCCAGACTAGCCTTCTCCTACGAGCAGTACTTC. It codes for CASSSRLAFSYEQYF. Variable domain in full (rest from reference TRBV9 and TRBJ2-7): DSGVTQTPKHLITATGQRVTLRCSPRSGDLSVYWYQQSLDQGLQFLIQYYNGEERAKGNILERFSAQQFPDLHSELNLSSLELGDSALYFCASSSRLAFSYEQYFGPGTRLTVT.

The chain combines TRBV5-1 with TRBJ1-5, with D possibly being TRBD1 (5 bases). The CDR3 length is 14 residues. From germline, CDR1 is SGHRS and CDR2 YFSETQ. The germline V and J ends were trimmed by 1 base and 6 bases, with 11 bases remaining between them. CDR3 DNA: TGCGCCAGCAGCTTGTCCGGGGGAAGTCAGCCCCAGCATTTT. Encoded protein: CASSLSGGSQPQHF.

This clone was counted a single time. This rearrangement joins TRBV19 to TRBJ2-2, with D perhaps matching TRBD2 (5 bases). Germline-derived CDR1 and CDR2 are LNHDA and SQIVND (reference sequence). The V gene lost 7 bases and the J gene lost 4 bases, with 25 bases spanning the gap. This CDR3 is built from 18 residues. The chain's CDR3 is CASTPRVEGRRVTGELFF. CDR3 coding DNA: TGTGCCAGTACCCCACGGGTTGAGGGTCGCCGGGTCACCGGGGAGCTGTTTTTT.

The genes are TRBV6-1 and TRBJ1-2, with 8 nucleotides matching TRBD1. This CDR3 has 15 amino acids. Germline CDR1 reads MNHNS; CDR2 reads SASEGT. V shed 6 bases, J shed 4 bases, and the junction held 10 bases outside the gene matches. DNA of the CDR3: TGTGCCAGCAGCCTTCAAGTACAGGGGGGCTATGGCTACACCTTC. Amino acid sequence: CASSLQVQGGYGYTF.

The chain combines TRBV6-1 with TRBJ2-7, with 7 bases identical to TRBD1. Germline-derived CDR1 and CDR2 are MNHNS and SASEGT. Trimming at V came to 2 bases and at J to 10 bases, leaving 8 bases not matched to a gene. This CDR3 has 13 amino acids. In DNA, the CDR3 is TGTGCCAGCAGTGAACGGGACAGCCTGAATCAGTACTTC. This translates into CASSERDSLNQYF.

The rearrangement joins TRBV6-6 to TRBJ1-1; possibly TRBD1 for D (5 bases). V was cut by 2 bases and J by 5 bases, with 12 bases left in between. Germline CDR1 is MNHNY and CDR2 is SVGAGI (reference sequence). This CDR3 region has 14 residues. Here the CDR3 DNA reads TGTGCCAGCAGTTACGGCGGCAGGGTGACTGAAGCTTTCTTT. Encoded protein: CASSYGGRVTEAFF.